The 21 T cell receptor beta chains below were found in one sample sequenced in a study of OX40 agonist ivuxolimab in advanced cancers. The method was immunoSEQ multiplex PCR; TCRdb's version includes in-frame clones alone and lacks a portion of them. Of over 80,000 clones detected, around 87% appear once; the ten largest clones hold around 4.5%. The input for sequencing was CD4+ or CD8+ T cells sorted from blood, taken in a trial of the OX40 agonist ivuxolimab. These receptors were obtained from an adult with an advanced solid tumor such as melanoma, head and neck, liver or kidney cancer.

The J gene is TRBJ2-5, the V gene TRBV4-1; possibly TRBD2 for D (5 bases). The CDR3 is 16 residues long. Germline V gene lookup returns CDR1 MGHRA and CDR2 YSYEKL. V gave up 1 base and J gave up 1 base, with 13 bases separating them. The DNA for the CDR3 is TGCGCCAGCAGCCAAGCGGGGTTAGGTAGCCAAGAGACCCAGTACTTC. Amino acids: CASSQAGLGSQETQYF.

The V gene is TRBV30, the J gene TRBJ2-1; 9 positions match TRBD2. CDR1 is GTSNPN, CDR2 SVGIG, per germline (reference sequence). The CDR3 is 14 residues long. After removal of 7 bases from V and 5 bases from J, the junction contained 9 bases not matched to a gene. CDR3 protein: CAYFSGSMDNEQFF. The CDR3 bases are TGTGCCTATTTTAGCGGGAGTATGGACAATGAGCAGTTCTTC.

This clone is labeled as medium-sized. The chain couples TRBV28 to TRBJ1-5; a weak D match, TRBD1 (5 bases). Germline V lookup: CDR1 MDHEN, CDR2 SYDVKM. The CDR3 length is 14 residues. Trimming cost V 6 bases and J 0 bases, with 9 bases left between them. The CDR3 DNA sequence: TGTGCCAGCAGCCCGGACAATAGCAATCAGCCCCAGCATTTT. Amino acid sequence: CASSPDNSNQPQHF.

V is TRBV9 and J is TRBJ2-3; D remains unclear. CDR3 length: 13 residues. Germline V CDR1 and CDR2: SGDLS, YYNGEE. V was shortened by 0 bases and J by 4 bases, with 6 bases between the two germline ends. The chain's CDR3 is CASSVVVSDTQYF. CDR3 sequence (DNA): TGTGCCAGCAGCGTAGTGGTTTCAGATACGCAGTATTTT.

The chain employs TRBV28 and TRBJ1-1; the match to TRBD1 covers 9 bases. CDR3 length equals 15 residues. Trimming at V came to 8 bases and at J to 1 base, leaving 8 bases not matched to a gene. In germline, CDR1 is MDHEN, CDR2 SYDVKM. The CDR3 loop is CASFRQGVGNTEAFF. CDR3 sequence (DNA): TGTGCCAGCTTTCGACAGGGGGTGGGGAACACTGAAGCTTTCTTT.

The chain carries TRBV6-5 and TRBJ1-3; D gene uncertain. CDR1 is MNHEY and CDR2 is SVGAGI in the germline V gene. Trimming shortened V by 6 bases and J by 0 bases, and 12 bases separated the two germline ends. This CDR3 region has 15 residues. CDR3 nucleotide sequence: TGTGCCAGCAGCCTCGGTGAGATCTCTGGAAACACCATATATTTT. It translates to CASSLGEISGNTIYF.

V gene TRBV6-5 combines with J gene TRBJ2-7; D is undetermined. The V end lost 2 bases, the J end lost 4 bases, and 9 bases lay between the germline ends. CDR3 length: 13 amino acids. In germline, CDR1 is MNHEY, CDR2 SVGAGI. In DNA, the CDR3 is TGTGCCAGCAGTTACAGGGTGAGATACGAGCAGTACTTC. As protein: CASSYRVRYEQYF.

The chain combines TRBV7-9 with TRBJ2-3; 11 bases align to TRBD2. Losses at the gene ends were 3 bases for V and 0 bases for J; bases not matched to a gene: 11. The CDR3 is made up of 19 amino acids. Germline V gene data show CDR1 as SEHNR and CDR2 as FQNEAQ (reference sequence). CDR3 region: CASSLVTSGRARSTDTQYF. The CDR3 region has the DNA TGTGCCAGCAGCTTGGTTACTAGCGGGAGAGCCCGTAGCACAGATACGCAGTATTTT.

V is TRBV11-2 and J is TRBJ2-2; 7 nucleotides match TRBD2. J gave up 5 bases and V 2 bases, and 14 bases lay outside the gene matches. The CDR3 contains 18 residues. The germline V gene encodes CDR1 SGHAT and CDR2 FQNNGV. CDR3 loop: CASSLQGGSGISTGELFF. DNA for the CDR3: TGTGCCAGCAGCTTACAGGGAGGGAGCGGGATTTCGACCGGGGAGCTGTTTTTT.

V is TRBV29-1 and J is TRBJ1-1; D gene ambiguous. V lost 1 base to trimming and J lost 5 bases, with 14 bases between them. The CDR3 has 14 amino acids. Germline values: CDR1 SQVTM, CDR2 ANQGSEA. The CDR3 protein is CSVEVSGLETEAFF. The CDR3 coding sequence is TGCAGCGTTGAAGTCAGTGGGCTGGAGACTGAAGCTTTCTTT.

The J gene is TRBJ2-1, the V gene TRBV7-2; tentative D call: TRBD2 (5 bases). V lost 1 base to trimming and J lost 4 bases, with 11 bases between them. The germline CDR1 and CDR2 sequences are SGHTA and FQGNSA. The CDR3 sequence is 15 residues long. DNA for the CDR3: TGTGCCAGCAGCTTAGTTAGCGACATTTACAATGAGCAGTTCTTC. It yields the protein CASSLVSDIYNEQFF.

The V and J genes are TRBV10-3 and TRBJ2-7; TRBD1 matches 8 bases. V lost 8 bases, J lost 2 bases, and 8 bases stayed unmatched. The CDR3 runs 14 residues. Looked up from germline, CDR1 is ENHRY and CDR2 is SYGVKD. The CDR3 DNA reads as TGTGCCATCGGGCCCACAGGGGGTACCTACGAGCAGTACTTC. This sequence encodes CAIGPTGGTYEQYF.

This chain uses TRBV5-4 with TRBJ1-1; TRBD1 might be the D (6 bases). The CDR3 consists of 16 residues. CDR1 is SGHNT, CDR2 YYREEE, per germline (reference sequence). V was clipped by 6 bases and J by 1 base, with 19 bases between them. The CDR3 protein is CASTPQVGGRNTEAFF. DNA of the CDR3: TGTGCCAGCACCCCCCAGGTTGGGGGGCGGAACACTGAAGCTTTCTTT.

The CDR3 DNA is TGCGCCAGCAGCCAAGGACAGGGAAGGGACAATGAGCAGTTCTTC. Translated, it gives CASSQGQGRDNEQFF. The gene calls are TRBV4-3 and TRBJ2-1, with 7 bases aligning to TRBD1. V trimming: 1 base; J trimming: 5 bases; junction bases outside the gene matches: 5. Germline CDR1 LGHNA, CDR2 YSLEER. CDR3 size: 15 residues.

The CDR3 DNA reads TGTGCCAGCAGCCTGACAGGGGTTGGCACTGAAGCTTTCTTT. Encoded protein: CASSLTGVGTEAFF. V and J are TRBV13 and TRBJ1-1, with 8 bases aligning to TRBD1. The CDR3 is 14 amino acids. The germline gives CDR1 PRHDT, CDR2 FYEKMQ (reference sequence). With 5 bases clipped from V and 4 bases from J, the junction kept 6 bases outside the gene matches.

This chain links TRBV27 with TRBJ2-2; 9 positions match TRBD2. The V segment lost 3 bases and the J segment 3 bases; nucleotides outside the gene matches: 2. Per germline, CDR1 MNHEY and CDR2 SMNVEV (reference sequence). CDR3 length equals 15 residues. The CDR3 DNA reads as TGTGCCAGCAGTTTTAGCGGGAGTTACACCGGGGAGCTGTTTTTT. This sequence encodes CASSFSGSYTGELFF.

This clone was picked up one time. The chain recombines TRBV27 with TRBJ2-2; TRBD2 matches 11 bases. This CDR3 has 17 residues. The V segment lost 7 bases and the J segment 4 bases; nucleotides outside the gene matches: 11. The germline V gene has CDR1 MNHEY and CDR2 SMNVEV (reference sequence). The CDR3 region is CASNPGTSGRLTGELFF. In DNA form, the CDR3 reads TGTGCCAGCAACCCAGGGACTAGCGGAAGGCTCACCGGGGAGCTGTTTTTT.

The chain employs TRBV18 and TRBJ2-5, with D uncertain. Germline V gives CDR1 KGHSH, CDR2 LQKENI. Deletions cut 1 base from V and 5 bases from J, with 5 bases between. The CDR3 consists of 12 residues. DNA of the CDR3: TGTGCCAGCTCACCACTGGGCGAGACCCAGTACTTC. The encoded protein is CASSPLGETQYF.

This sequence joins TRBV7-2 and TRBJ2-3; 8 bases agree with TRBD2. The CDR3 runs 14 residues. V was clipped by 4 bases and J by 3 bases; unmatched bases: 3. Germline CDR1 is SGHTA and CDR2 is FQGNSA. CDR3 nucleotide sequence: TGTGCCAGCAGCTCACAGCGGGGGACAGATACGCAGTATTTT. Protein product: CASSSQRGTDTQYF.

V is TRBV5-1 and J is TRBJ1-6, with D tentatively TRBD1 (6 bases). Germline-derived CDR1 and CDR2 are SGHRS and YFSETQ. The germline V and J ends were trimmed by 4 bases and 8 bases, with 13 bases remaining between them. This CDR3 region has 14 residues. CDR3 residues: CASSPGGADSPLHF. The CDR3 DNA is TGCGCCAGCAGCCCTGGGGGGGCTGATTCACCCCTCCACTTT.

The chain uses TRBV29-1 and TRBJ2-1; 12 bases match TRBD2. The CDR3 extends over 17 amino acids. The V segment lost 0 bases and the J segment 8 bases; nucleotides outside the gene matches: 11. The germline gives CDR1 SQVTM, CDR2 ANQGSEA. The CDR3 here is CSVEDGGLAGGPYEQFF. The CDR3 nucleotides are TGCAGCGTTGAAGATGGGGGGCTAGCGGGAGGGCCCTATGAGCAGTTCTTC.